These T cell receptor beta chains were read from a single sample in a study of neurological immune-mediated disorders. TCRdb re-derived calls from the 5' RACE reads in MiXCR, one entry per CDR3 protein. The sample holds some 54,000 distinct CDR3 sequences, approximately 11% seen once. Sequences were obtained from PBMCs. The origin of the receptors is a male donor with HTLV-1-associated myelopathy (HAM/TSP). Both conserved end residues are part of each CDR3. A D gene is named only where the DNA matches it firmly. The size entry is marked missing in some rows and otherwise reads once, few, many or a size class.

D	V	J	size	length	CDR3	DNA
NA	TRBV4-3	TRBJ2-3	many	13	CASSQAGTDTQYF	TGCGCCAGCAGCCAAGCTGGGACAGATACGCAGTATTTT
NA	TRBV7-2	TRBJ1-5	many	15	CASSLMAGGNQPQHF	TGTGCCAGCAGTCTAATGGCAGGCGGTAATCAGCCCCAGCATTTT
NA	TRBV6-2/TRBV6-3	TRBJ2-3	few	14	CASSLTGLGWTQYF	TGTGCCAGCAGTCTGACCGGTCTAGGGTGGACGCAGTATTTT
NA	TRBV4-3	TRBJ2-5	many	15	CASSQEMGAYETQYF	TGCGCCAGCAGCCAAGAAATGGGGGCTTACGAGACCCAGTACTTC
NA	TRBV5-1	TRBJ2-1	many	13	CASSLDSYNEQFF	TGCGCCAGCAGCTTGGACAGTTACAATGAGCAGTTCTTC
NA	TRBV4-3	TRBJ1-3	NA	17	CASSQVIPAGTGNTIYF	TGCGCCAGCAGCCAAGTCATCCCCGCAGGAACTGGAAACACCATATATTTT
NA	TRBV12-3/TRBV12-4	TRBJ1-2	many	13	CASSFRQVDGYTF	TGTGCCAGCAGTTTCCGGCAGGTGGATGGCTACACCTTC
NA	TRBV18	TRBJ2-7	many	12	CASSPIRYEQYF	TGTGCCAGCTCACCGATTCGATACGAGCAGTACTTC
TRBD1	TRBV28	TRBJ2-7	many	15	CASSPGQGSPYEQYF	TGTGCCAGCAGTCCTGGACAGGGTTCTCCCTACGAGCAGTACTTC
NA	TRBV12-3/TRBV12-4	TRBJ2-7	many	13	CASTPDGSYEQYF	TGTGCCAGCACCCCAGACGGCTCCTACGAGCAGTACTTC
NA	TRBV7-3	TRBJ1-1	NA	14	CASSLNGAHNEAFF	TGCGCCAGCAGCTTAAATGGGGCTCACAATGAAGCTTTCTTT
TRBD2	TRBV6-1	TRBJ2-5	many	14	CASSPYGGGETQYF	TGTGCCAGCAGTCCCTACGGGGGGGGAGAGACCCAGTACTTC
NA	TRBV10-3	TRBJ1-2	many	14	CATRGTSGLYGYTF	TGTGCCACCAGAGGGACTTCGGGGTTATATGGCTACACCTTC
NA	TRBV7-9	TRBJ1-1	many	14	CASSLERSNTEAFF	TGTGCCAGCAGCTTAGAAAGGTCGAACACTGAAGCTTTCTTT
TRBD1	TRBV29-1	TRBJ1-2	many	15	CSVEDPQLGQGGYTF	TGCAGCGTTGAAGACCCACAACTTGGACAGGGAGGCTACACCTTC
NA	TRBV7-9	TRBJ2-5	many	13	CASSQEIQETQYF	TGTGCCAGCAGCCAAGAAATCCAAGAGACCCAGTACTTC
NA	TRBV5-6	TRBJ1-5	many	16	CASSFFTVSSNQPQHF	TGTGCCAGCAGCTTTTTTACTGTTAGTAGCAATCAGCCCCAGCATTTT
NA	TRBV12-3/TRBV12-4	TRBJ1-1	many	13	CASTPQLNTEAFF	TGTGCCAGCACCCCACAGCTGAACACTGAAGCTTTCTTT
TRBD1	TRBV7-2	TRBJ1-5	many	16	CASSLTGGWSNQPQHF	TGTGCCAGCAGCTTGACAGGGGGCTGGAGCAATCAGCCCCAGCATTTT
NA	TRBV18	TRBJ1-2	many	16	CASSTFFGNESYGYTF	TGTGCCAGCTCGACCTTCTTCGGAAACGAAAGCTATGGCTACACCTTC
TRBD2	TRBV11-3	TRBJ2-2	few	15	CASSLLGGVPGELFF	TGTGCCAGCAGCTTACTCGGGGGGGTGCCCGGGGAGCTGTTTTTT
TRBD1	TRBV5-1	TRBJ1-5	many	18	CASSFPHRQGTSNQPQHF	TGCGCCAGCAGCTTCCCGCATCGACAGGGGACGAGCAATCAGCCCCAGCATTTT
NA	TRBV10-2	TRBJ2-7	few	11	CAALGGNEQYF	TGCGCCGCACTAGGGGGGAACGAGCAGTACTTC
NA	TRBV7-2	TRBJ2-2	many	12	CASSFRAGELFF	TGTGCCAGCAGCTTTCGGGCCGGGGAGCTGTTTTTT
NA	TRBV29-1	TRBJ2-7	many	12	CSVAGSSYEQYF	TGCAGCGTTGCAGGGAGCTCCTACGAGCAGTACTTC
NA	TRBV27	TRBJ1-4	many	13	CASSSGSNEKLFF	TGTGCCAGCAGTTCCGGCAGTAATGAAAAACTGTTTTTT
NA	TRBV7-9	TRBJ2-7	many	15	CASSLPGFSSYEQYF	TGTGCCAGCAGCTTACCCGGGTTCTCCTCCTACGAGCAGTACTTC
NA	TRBV6-6	TRBJ2-7	few	12	CASKQGPYEQYF	TGTGCCAGCAAACAGGGCCCCTACGAGCAGTACTTC